These 10 T cell receptor beta chains were sequenced from one sample in a study of T cell changes during pregnancy in multiple sclerosis. This table comes from immunoSEQ multiplex PCR, and its TCRdb copy is limited to in-frame clones, with some not included. Of 85,000 to 90,000 clones in the sample, around 93% were seen once. The sequenced sample was peripheral blood, obtained in the first trimester of pregnancy. These receptor sequences come from a female donor in good health, enrolled as a control in a pregnancy study.

The V gene is TRBV6-1, the J gene TRBJ2-3; D is possibly TRBD1 (5 bases). Germline V gene lookup returns CDR1 MNHNS and CDR2 SASEGT. The CDR3 contains 14 residues. V lost 6 bases to trimming and J lost 4 bases, with 14 bases between them. The CDR3 protein is CASRMALGADTQYF. Written as DNA, the CDR3 is TGTGCCAGCAGAATGGCTTTAGGGGCAGATACGCAGTATTTT.

V usage is TRBV6-4 and J usage is TRBJ1-2, with a tentative D call TRBD1 (6 bases). Per germline, CDR1 MRHNA and CDR2 SNTAGT. There are 13 residues in the CDR3. With 3 bases removed from V and 8 bases from J, the gap between germline ends came to 13 bases. The DNA of the CDR3 is TGTGCCAGCAGTGATGGGGGGGCGCGCGGCTACACCTTC. The encoded protein is CASSDGGARGYTF.

The rearrangement links TRBV18 to TRBJ2-7; 8 nucleotides agree with TRBD2. V trimming: 2 bases; J trimming: 3 bases; junction bases outside the gene matches: 15. The CDR3 runs 18 residues. Germline values: CDR1 KGHSH, CDR2 LQKENI. CDR3 protein: CASSPFATSDNSRYEQYF. Written as DNA, the CDR3 is TGTGCCAGCTCACCATTTGCGACTAGCGACAATTCCCGCTACGAGCAGTACTTC.

This clone was counted at least ten times. The rearrangement links TRBV7-2 to TRBJ2-7, with TRBD1 identical over 7 bases. The trim removed 4 bases at V and 3 bases at J, leaving 6 bases unmatched. Looked up from germline, CDR1 is SGHTA and CDR2 is FQGNSA. The CDR3 extends over 14 amino acids. The CDR3 nucleotides read TGTGCCAGCAGCTCGACAGGGTTTGGCTACGAGCAGTACTTC. This encodes CASSSTGFGYEQYF. Complete variable domain (other parts from reference TRBV7-2 and TRBJ2-7): GAGVSQSPSNKVTEKGKDVELRCDPISGHTALYWYRQSLGQGLEFLIYFQGNSAPDKSGLPSDRFSAERTGGSVSTLTIQRTQQEDSAVYLCASSSTGFGYEQYFGPGTRLTVT.

The V gene is TRBV7-3, the J gene TRBJ2-1; 9 bases are shared with TRBD2. The CDR3 extends over 13 amino acids. Germline loops: CDR1 SGHTA, CDR2 FQGTGA. V lost 5 bases, J lost 7 bases, and 3 bases stayed unmatched. CDR3 in DNA: TGTGCCAGCAGCGGACTAGCGAAGAATGAGCAGTTCTTC. Protein: CASSGLAKNEQFF.

The chain recombines TRBV30 with TRBJ2-3, with 7 bases lining up with TRBD2. The V segment lost 4 bases and the J segment 2 bases; nucleotides outside the gene matches: 6. Germline-derived CDR1 and CDR2 are GTSNPN and SVGIG (reference sequence). The CDR3 has 14 amino acids. CDR3 amino acids: CAWTAGVPTDTQYF. The DNA for the CDR3 is TGTGCCTGGACGGCGGGGGTACCCACAGATACGCAGTATTTT. Supplemented by reference TRBV30 and TRBJ2-3, the full variable domain reads SQTIHQWPATLVQPVGSPLSLECTVEGTSNPNLYWYRQAAGRGLQLLFYSVGIGQISSEVPQNLSASRPQDRQFILSSKKLLLSDSGFYLCAWTAGVPTDTQYFGPGTRLTVL.

This sequence joins TRBV12-5 and TRBJ2-2; 15 bases are shared with TRBD2. CDR1 and CDR2 (germline): LGHNT, FRNRAP. Trimming removed 6 bases from V and 1 base from J; junction bases left unmatched: 9. CDR3 length: 19 amino acids. The CDR3 sequence is CASGSRGLAGGLNTGELFF. Written as DNA, the CDR3 is TGTGCTAGTGGCTCCCGGGGACTAGCGGGGGGATTGAACACCGGGGAGCTGTTTTTT.

The chain is built from TRBV6-5 and TRBJ2-1; 11 bases are a match to TRBD2. This CDR3 comprises 15 residues. The germline gives CDR1 MNHEY, CDR2 SVGAGI. The J segment lost 4 bases and the V segment lost 4 bases, leaving 3 bases of the junction unmatched. CDR3 coding DNA: TGTGCCAGCAGTTTTGTAGCGGGGGGGTACAATGAGCAGTTCTTC. Translating it yields CASSFVAGGYNEQFF.

This chain joins TRBV27 and TRBJ1-5; D might be TRBD1 (6 bases). This CDR3 spans 14 amino acids. V lost 5 bases, J lost 6 bases, and 14 bases lay in between. Per germline, CDR1 MNHEY and CDR2 SMNVEV (reference sequence). The chain's CDR3 is CASSPTGFSQPQHF. CDR3 DNA sequence: TGTGCCAGCAGTCCAACAGGGTTTAGTCAGCCCCAGCATTTT.

The chain combines TRBV5-1 with TRBJ2-1; maybe TRBD1 (6 bases). Per germline, CDR1 SGHRS and CDR2 YFSETQ. The CDR3 spans 15 residues. Between the trimmed V and J ends, which lost 4 bases and 5 bases, there was a span of 16 bases. CDR3 sequence: CASSQSRQANNEQFF. In nucleotides, the CDR3 is TGCGCCAGCAGCCAATCCCGACAGGCTAACAATGAGCAGTTCTTC.